This T cell receptor beta chain appears in the sequencing data of a study of monozygotic twins with inflammatory bowel disease. Germline lookup yields CDR1 LGHDT and CDR2 YNNKEL (reference sequence). The CDR3 spans 15 residues. With eight separate reactions per sample, the authors made cDNA. TCRdb reprocessed the 5' RACE reads and keeps a single row for each CDR3 protein, giving no DNA. The sample table includes some 150,000 distinct CDR3 sequences. Source material: blood. The V gene is TRBV3-1, the J gene TRBJ2-1; TCRdb's assignment of TRBD1 cannot be checked, as there is no DNA. The sequence was obtained from a human donor with ulcerative colitis or Crohn's disease, or a healthy co-twin of an affected twin (not recorded which). This CDR3 is CASSPRDGLYNEQFF.